This TCR beta chain was identified during a study of cytotoxic CD8 clonotypes in ibrutinib-treated CLL. In the study overall: Following treatment for a median 12 months, range 6 to 36, response samples were then taken. Overall study results and limits: In sustained-remission versus progressing patients, sampling times differed.

Libraries were prepared by immunoSEQ multiplex PCR; TCRdb keeps only in-frame clonotypes and omits some of them. The repertoire holds roughly 190,000 clones, with around 72% as singletons. About this clone itself: Antigen specificity is unknown.

TCR beta libraries used roughly 1.9 micrograms of DNA from cryopreserved PBMCs. The starting material was PBMCs, obtained after 24 months of ibrutinib treatment. The sequence was obtained from a human donor with chronic lymphocytic leukemia.

The DNA for the CDR3 is TGTGCCAGCAAAAGACAGGGGTTGAACACCGGGGAGCTGTTTTTT. Translating it yields CASKRQGLNTGELFF. The genes are TRBV27 and TRBJ2-2; TRBD1 agrees at 8 bases. Germline lookup yields CDR1 MNHEY and CDR2 SMNVEV (reference sequence). This CDR3 has 15 residues. V was pared by 7 bases and J by 1 base, with 5 bases of the junction left unmatched.